This TCR beta chain was found in a study of blood T cell repertoires in COVID-19. Study-wide context: Sample material is recorded as cDNA or gDNA derived from T cells, B-cell-depleted T cells, or PBMCs.

Original data processing: Researchers report that nucleated cell counts were estimated from reference gene primer amplification. Only in-frame clones appear in the TCRdb table, and some are missing; sequencing was by immunoSEQ multiplex PCR. That table gives V, J and clone size, and the DNA gave D and trimming. Among about 370,000 clones listed, under 90% were seen once. Recruits, aged roughly 18 to 100 years, lived in 24 US areas. Among Cohort 3 donors, those recovered had two negative PCRs, clearance, or symptom resolution. Material: PBMCs or T cells enriched from blood (not recorded which). The TCR sequence derives from a woman aged 25 to 39 who had recovered from COVID-19.

The CDR3 coding sequence is TGTGCCAGCAGTCACCCCCGACGGGGGGAGGAAGCTTTCTTT. This sequence encodes CASSHPRRGEEAFF. The chain joins TRBV6-2 or TRBV6-3 to TRBJ1-1, with a tentative D call TRBD1 (5 bases). V dropped 5 bases and J dropped 8 bases, with 18 bases sitting between them. CDR1 and CDR2 from the germline V gene are MNHEY and SVGEGT. The CDR3 loop spans 14 amino acids.